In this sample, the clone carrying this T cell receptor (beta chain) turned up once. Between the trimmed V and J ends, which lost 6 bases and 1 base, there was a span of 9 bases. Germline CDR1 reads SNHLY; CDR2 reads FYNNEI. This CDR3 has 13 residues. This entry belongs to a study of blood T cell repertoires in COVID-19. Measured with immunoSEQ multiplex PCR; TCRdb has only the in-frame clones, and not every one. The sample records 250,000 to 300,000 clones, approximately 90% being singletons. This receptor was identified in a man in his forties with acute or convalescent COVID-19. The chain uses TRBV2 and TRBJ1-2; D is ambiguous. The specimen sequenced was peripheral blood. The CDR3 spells CASSSGVNYGYTF. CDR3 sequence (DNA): TGTGCCAGCAGCTCCGGGGTTAACTATGGCTACACCTTC.